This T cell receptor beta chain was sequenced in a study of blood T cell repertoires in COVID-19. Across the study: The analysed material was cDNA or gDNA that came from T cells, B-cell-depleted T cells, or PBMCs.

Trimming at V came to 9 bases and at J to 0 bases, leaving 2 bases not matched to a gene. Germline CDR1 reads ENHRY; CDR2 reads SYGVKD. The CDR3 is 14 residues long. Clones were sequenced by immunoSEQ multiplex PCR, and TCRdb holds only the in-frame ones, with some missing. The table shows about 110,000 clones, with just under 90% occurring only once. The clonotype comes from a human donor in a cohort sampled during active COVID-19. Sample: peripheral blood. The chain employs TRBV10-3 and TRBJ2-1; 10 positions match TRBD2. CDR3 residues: CAMASGSSYNEQFF. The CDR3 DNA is TGTGCCATGGCTAGCGGGAGCTCCTACAATGAGCAGTTCTTC.